Here is one T cell receptor beta chain with its context. The antigen is undetermined. This entry is derived from a study of OX40 agonist ivuxolimab in advanced cancers. At the level of the study: Ivuxolimab is an agonistic anti-OX40 (CD134) antibody, and patients were treated with it. Findings of the study overall: Average numbers of expanded clones were greater in CD8+ T cells than in CD4+. Some of the nonresponding patients also showed low levels of normalized T-cell clonal expansion. Expanded peripheral T cell antigen specificity was not determined.

Libraries were prepared by immunoSEQ multiplex PCR; TCRdb keeps only in-frame clonotypes and omits some of them. There are some 110,000 clones in the sample; about 93% occur only once, and roughly 0.15% lies in the top ten. Trimming left V 1 base short and J 4 bases short, with 14 bases between. Germline V gene sequence: CDR1 SGHTA, CDR2 FQGNSA. The CDR3 runs to 16 residues. This TCR was recovered from an adult with an advanced solid tumor such as melanoma, head and neck, liver or kidney cancer. The source was CD4+ or CD8+ T cells sorted from blood, collected in a trial of the OX40 agonist ivuxolimab. The chain employs TRBV7-2 and TRBJ2-1; D not certain. In DNA form, the CDR3 reads TGTGCCAGCAGCTTAGGGTCCTCGAGAATTTACAATGAGCAGTTCTTC. This sequence encodes CASSLGSSRIYNEQFF. Variable domain in full (rest from reference TRBV7-2 and TRBJ2-1): GAGVSQSPSNKVTEKGKDVELRCDPISGHTALYWYRQSLGQGLEFLIYFQGNSAPDKSGLPSDRFSAERTGGSVSTLTIQRTQQEDSAVYLCASSLGSSRIYNEQFFGPGTRLTVL.